These 29 T cell receptor beta chains were all obtained from the same sample, sequenced in a study of Ad26.COV2.S vaccination and SARS-CoV-2 variants. The repertoire was sequenced with immunoSEQ multiplex PCR; TCRdb's copy has only in-frame clones and lacks some. The sample yields 240,000 or so clones, roughly 90% seen once. The sample's treatment: around 19 received Ad26.COV2.S at low or high dose, single or two shots; roughly five received placebo; per-sample allocation not given. Sampling was performed 63 days after the first vaccine or placebo injection. The starting material was peripheral blood, obtained in a trial of Ad26.COV2.S vaccine versus placebo. The receptors were gathered from a person between 18 and 65 years old who received the Ad26.COV2.S COVID-19 vaccine or a placebo.

J is TRBJ1-6 and V is TRBV10-3; D might be TRBD1 (6 bases). V gave up 6 bases and J gave up 3 bases, with 9 bases separating them. CDR3 length equals 14 residues. The germline gives CDR1 ENHRY, CDR2 SYGVKD. CDR3 sequence (DNA): TGTGCCATCAGGGCACAGGGCTATAATTCACCCCTCCACTTT. Encoded protein: CAIRAQGYNSPLHF.

V is TRBV28 and J is TRBJ1-5, with a weak D call TRBD1 (5 bases). Trimming stripped 3 bases from V and 5 bases from J, with 17 bases between. CDR1 is MDHEN and CDR2 is SYDVKM in the germline V gene. The CDR3 spans 16 residues. CDR3 sequence (DNA): TGTGCCAGCAGTTTTGGTTGGGGCAGGAGGGATCAGCCCCAGCATTTT. This encodes CASSFGWGRRDQPQHF.

The chain carries TRBV27 and TRBJ1-2; 7 bases map to TRBD1. Trimming took 5 bases from V and 0 from J; bases not matched to a gene: 6. The CDR3 totals 15 residues. The V gene's germline CDR1 is MNHEY and CDR2 SMNVEV (reference sequence). CDR3 loop: CASSPTGQANYGYTF. The CDR3 nucleotides read TGTGCCAGCAGTCCGACAGGGCAAGCTAACTATGGCTACACCTTC.

The rearrangement joins TRBV7-9 to TRBJ1-1, with D possibly matching TRBD1 (6 bases). Germline loops: CDR1 SEHNR, CDR2 FQNEAQ (reference sequence). The V end was cut by 4 bases, the J end by 2 bases, with 8 bases between. The CDR3 totals 13 residues. In DNA, the CDR3 is TGTGCCAGCAGCTGGGACACAAACACTGAAGCTTTCTTT. It yields the protein CASSWDTNTEAFF. The whole variable domain, filled in from reference TRBV7-9 and TRBJ1-1, reads DTGVSQNPRHKITKRGQNVTFRCDPISEHNRLYWYRQTLGQGPEFLTYFQNEAQLEKSRLLSDRFSAERPKGSFSTLEIQRTEQGDSAMYLCASSWDTNTEAFFGQGTRLTVV.

The rearrangement joins TRBV2 to TRBJ2-3; D may be TRBD1 (6 bases). In germline, CDR1 is SNHLY, CDR2 FYNNEI. CDR3 size: 14 residues. V was pared by 4 bases and J by 6 bases, with 14 bases between. CDR3 residues: CASSGSPGADTQYF. The DNA for the CDR3 is TGTGCCAGCAGTGGTTCCCCAGGGGCTGATACGCAGTATTTT.

This clone came up a few times. V and J are TRBV13 and TRBJ1-6; D unresolved. The CDR3 has 18 residues. The V and J ends lost 0 bases and 0 bases respectively, with 12 bases between them. Per the germline V gene, CDR1 is PRHDT and CDR2 is FYEKMQ (reference sequence). DNA of the CDR3: TGTGCCAGCAGCTTAGGCCCAGGCCCGAGCTCCTATAATTCACCCCTCCACTTT. This codes for CASSLGPGPSSYNSPLHF. The full variable domain, rest sourced from reference TRBV13 and TRBJ1-6, is AAGVIQSPRHLIKEKRETATLKCYPIPRHDTVYWYQQGPGQDPQFLISFYEKMQSDKGSIPDRFSAQQFSDYHSELNMSSLELGDSALYFCASSLGPGPSSYNSPLHFGNGTRLTVT.

The chain has TRBV5-1 and TRBJ2-3; D unclear. The CDR3 extends over 14 amino acids. V was pared by 8 bases and J by 2 bases, with 15 bases between. Looked up from germline, CDR1 is SGHRS and CDR2 is YFSETQ. The DNA for the CDR3 is TGCGCCAGTCGTGCCATAGCCCTCACAGATACGCAGTATTTT. It translates to CASRAIALTDTQYF.

The chain couples TRBV5-1 to TRBJ2-7, with D tentatively TRBD2 (5 bases). The V gene's germline CDR1 is SGHRS and CDR2 YFSETQ. The CDR3 is made up of 13 amino acids. V lost 4 bases and J 4 bases, leaving 12 bases between the germline ends. CDR3 loop: CASSPYSGYEQYF. The CDR3 DNA reads TGCGCCAGCAGCCCTTACTCGGGGTACGAGCAGTACTTC. The entire variable domain, with the rest obtained from reference TRBV5-1 and TRBJ2-7, is as follows: KAGVTQTPRYLIKTRGQQVTLSCSPISGHRSVSWYQQTPGQGLQFLFEYFSETQRNKGNFPGRFSGRQFSNSRSEMNVSTLELGDSALYLCASSPYSGYEQYFGPGTRLTVT.

The CDR3 is CASSSSGQDYGYTF. CDR3 sequence (DNA): TGTGCCAGCAGCTCCTCGGGACAGGACTATGGCTACACCTTC. The genes are TRBV9 and TRBJ1-2; 8 nucleotides line up with TRBD1. Germline V gene sequence: CDR1 SGDLS, CDR2 YYNGEE. Losses at the gene ends were 4 bases for V and 3 bases for J; bases not matched to a gene: 5. CDR3 length equals 14 residues.

The chain joins TRBV11-2 to TRBJ1-4, with a possible D match to TRBD1 (5 bases). Trimming pared 1 base from V and 3 bases from J, leaving 9 bases between. Germline lookup yields CDR1 SGHAT and CDR2 FQNNGV. The CDR3 runs to 15 residues. CDR3 nucleotides: TGTGCCAGCAGCTTAGTGATGGGACCTAATGAAAAACTGTTTTTT. This encodes CASSLVMGPNEKLFF.

The J gene is TRBJ2-5, the V gene TRBV7-2; D is unclear. CDR3 size: 15 residues. In germline, CDR1 is SGHTA, CDR2 FQGNSA. V dropped 1 base and J dropped 3 bases, with 12 bases sitting between them. CDR3 residues: CASSLGGSLKETQYF. CDR3 DNA: TGTGCCAGCAGCTTAGGAGGCTCGCTAAAAGAGACCCAGTACTTC.

This chain joins TRBV30 and TRBJ2-7, with D possibly TRBD2 on 6 matching bases. The germline V gene encodes CDR1 GTSNPN and CDR2 SVGIG (reference sequence). The CDR3 sequence is 13 residues long. Trimming cost V 1 base and J 3 bases, with 10 bases left between them. CDR3 protein: CAWSGGDGYEQYF. The CDR3 DNA follows: TGTGCCTGGAGTGGGGGGGATGGCTACGAGCAGTACTTC. Based on the CDR3 plus reference TRBV30 and TRBJ2-7, the full variable domain is SQTIHQWPATLVQPVGSPLSLECTVEGTSNPNLYWYRQAAGRGLQLLFYSVGIGQISSEVPQNLSASRPQDRQFILSSKKLLLSDSGFYLCAWSGGDGYEQYFGPGTRLTVT.

The chain combines TRBV7-2 with TRBJ2-7, with 7 bases fitting TRBD1. V was clipped by 0 bases and J by 6 bases; unmatched bases: 11. There are 16 residues in the CDR3. Germline V CDR1 and CDR2: SGHTA, FQGNSA. The CDR3 protein is CASSLAVALQGSEQYF. As DNA, the CDR3 is TGTGCCAGCAGCTTAGCGGTAGCGTTACAGGGGTCCGAGCAGTACTTC.

This rearrangement joins TRBV6-1 to TRBJ2-2; D remains unclear. CDR1 is MNHNS and CDR2 is SASEGT in the germline V gene. This CDR3 has 13 residues. Trimming removed 0 bases from V and 7 bases from J, with 6 bases in between. In nucleotides, the CDR3 is TGTGCCAGCAGTGAAGCCTCTATCGGGGAGCTGTTTTTT. This sequence encodes CASSEASIGELFF.

The chain links TRBV4-2 to TRBJ1-5; 8 bases match TRBD1. With V trimmed by 5 bases and J by 5 bases, 8 bases remained unmatched. The CDR3 loop spans 15 amino acids. Germline CDR1 LGHNA, CDR2 YNFKEQ. The CDR3 nucleotides read TGTGCCAGCAGCACAACGACAGGGGCTGATCAGCCCCAGCATTTT. This gives the protein CASSTTTGADQPQHF.

V is TRBV19 and J is TRBJ1-5; a possible D gene is TRBD1 (6 bases). Trimming shortened V by 3 bases and J by 2 bases, and 14 bases separated the two germline ends. CDR3 length: 16 residues. Germline V gives CDR1 LNHDA, CDR2 SQIVND (reference sequence). The CDR3 loop reads CASSMRGNMGNQPQHF. The CDR3 DNA is TGTGCCAGTAGTATGAGGGGGAACATGGGCAATCAGCCCCAGCATTTT.

J is TRBJ1-1 and V is TRBV6-5; D ambiguous. Germline-derived CDR1 and CDR2 are MNHEY and SVGAGI. The V gene lost 6 bases and the J gene lost 7 bases, with 9 bases spanning the gap. There are 11 residues in the CDR3. Here the CDR3 DNA reads TGTGCCAGCAGGCGACGGTTTGAAGCTTTCTTT. Translating gives CASRRRFEAFF.

The rearrangement links TRBV5-1 to TRBJ2-7, with 7 bases aligning to TRBD2. CDR1 is SGHRS and CDR2 is YFSETQ in the germline V gene. The V segment lost 4 bases and the J segment 1 base; nucleotides outside the gene matches: 8. The CDR3 runs 15 residues. The CDR3 DNA reads TGCGCCAGCAGCCCACCGGGAGCGGGATCCTACGAGCAGTACTTC. Its protein is CASSPPGAGSYEQYF.

V and J are TRBV19 and TRBJ2-7; 9 bases align to TRBD2. There are 14 residues in the CDR3. From germline, CDR1 is LNHDA and CDR2 SQIVND (reference sequence). V lost 5 bases to trimming and J lost 0 bases; unmatched junction nucleotides: 2. The CDR3 DNA sequence: TGTGCCAGTAGTTTTAGCGGGGGCTCCTACGAGCAGTACTTC. Its protein is CASSFSGGSYEQYF.

The sample holds a few counts of this clone. V is TRBV11-2 and J is TRBJ2-2; the match to TRBD2 covers 12 bases. Trimming at V came to 6 bases and at J to 6 bases, leaving 5 bases not matched to a gene. The CDR3 runs 15 residues. CDR1 is SGHAT, CDR2 FQNNGV, per germline. CDR3 in DNA: TGTGCCAGCAGATCGGGACTAGCGGGCCCCGGGGAGCTGTTTTTT. Amino acids: CASRSGLAGPGELFF.

The V and J genes are TRBV9 and TRBJ2-7; 9 nucleotides match TRBD1. Looked up from germline, CDR1 is SGDLS and CDR2 is YYNGEE. The CDR3 is 14 residues long. With V trimmed by 0 bases and J by 5 bases, 3 bases remained unmatched. The CDR3 loop is CASSVGTGDHEQYF. Written as DNA, the CDR3 is TGTGCCAGCAGCGTAGGGACAGGGGACCACGAGCAGTACTTC.

V gene TRBV9 combines with J gene TRBJ1-2, with D unresolved. The CDR3 contains 15 residues. Per the germline V gene, CDR1 is SGDLS and CDR2 is YYNGEE. The ends were cut back, 0 bases at V and 5 bases at J, with 14 bases in the middle. The CDR3 nucleotides are TGTGCCAGCAGCGTAGCCTCAACCGCTGCATATGGCTACACCTTC. This encodes CASSVASTAAYGYTF.

This chain joins TRBV4-3 and TRBJ2-1; 9 bases are a match to TRBD2. With V trimmed by 0 bases and J by 3 bases, 18 bases remained unmatched. The CDR3 totals 21 residues. CDR1 LGHNA and CDR2 YSLEER come from the germline V gene. The CDR3 loop reads CASSQDYTGREGQGNYNEQFF. The CDR3 nucleotides are TGCGCCAGCAGCCAAGACTACACCGGGCGGGAGGGCCAAGGCAACTACAATGAGCAGTTCTTC.

In this sample, this clone is medium-sized. The rearrangement links TRBV4-3 to TRBJ2-2; the D gene is possibly TRBD2 (5 bases). This CDR3 comprises 15 residues. Deletions cut 0 bases from V and 4 bases from J, with 9 bases between. The V gene's germline CDR1 is LGHNA and CDR2 YSLEER. The CDR3: CASSQEPGSTGELFF. In nucleotides, the CDR3 is TGCGCCAGCAGCCAAGAACCGGGGTCCACCGGGGAGCTGTTTTTT.

The V call is TRBV6-5, the J call TRBJ2-5, with 8 bases fitting TRBD2. Germline CDR1 is MNHEY and CDR2 is SVGAGI. Germline trimming cut 7 bases from V and 0 bases from J; bases unmatched to any gene: 7. CDR3 length: 15 residues. The CDR3 sequence: CASINLAGYQETQYF. The CDR3 DNA reads as TGTGCCAGCATCAATTTAGCGGGGTACCAAGAGACCCAGTACTTC.

For this clone: The same CDR3 also results from other DNA sequences found in this sample. This CDR3 reads CASSQYEEQYF. CDR3 in DNA: TGCGCCAGCAGCCAATACGAGGAGCAGTACTTC. V usage is TRBV4-1 and J usage is TRBJ2-7, with D unresolved. Germline V CDR1 and CDR2: MGHRA, YSYEKL. This CDR3 spans 11 amino acids. V lost 2 bases, J lost 7 bases, and 6 bases lay in between.

In its sample, this clone was seen once. CDR3 in amino acids: CSARDGREQYF. CDR3 DNA sequence: TGCAGTGCTAGAGACGGGAGAGAGCAGTACTTC. This chain connects TRBV20-1 to TRBJ2-7; D is perhaps TRBD2 (6 bases). Germline assignment: CDR1 DFQATT and CDR2 SNEGSKA (reference sequence). This CDR3 is built from 11 residues. The ends were cut back, 0 bases at V and 7 bases at J, with 7 bases in the middle.

V gene TRBV5-5 combines with J gene TRBJ2-3; 9 bases map to TRBD1. The CDR3 sequence is 15 residues long. The germline V gene has CDR1 SGHKS and CDR2 YYEKEE (reference sequence). V gave up 4 bases and J gave up 3 bases; unmatched junction bases: 6. CDR3: CASSLIGQGTDTQYF. Written as DNA, the CDR3 is TGTGCCAGCAGCCTAATTGGACAGGGGACAGATACGCAGTATTTT. The variable domain in full, completed from reference TRBV5-5 and TRBJ2-3, reads DAGVTQSPTHLIKTRGQQVTLRCSPISGHKSVSWYQQVLGQGPQFIFQYYEKEERGRGNFPDRFSARQFPNYSSELNVNALLLGDSALYLCASSLIGQGTDTQYFGPGTRLTVL.

The chain has TRBV28 and TRBJ2-7, with D possibly TRBD1 on 5 matching bases. The germline gives CDR1 MDHEN, CDR2 SYDVKM. CDR3 length: 15 residues. Between the trimmed V and J ends, which lost 2 bases and 3 bases, there was a span of 14 bases. The CDR3 region has the DNA TGTGCCAGCAGTTTACCTAAGGGCAGGGTCTACGAGCAGTACTTC. This encodes CASSLPKGRVYEQYF. The full variable domain, completed using reference TRBV28 and TRBJ2-7, is DVKVTQSSRYLVKRTGEKVFLECVQDMDHENMFWYRQDPGLGLRLIYFSYDVKMKEKGDIPEGYSVSREKKERFSLILESASTNQTSMYLCASSLPKGRVYEQYFGPGTRLTVT.